The 28 T cell receptor beta chains below come from one sample, sequenced in a study of blood T cell repertoires in COVID-19. The data were produced by immunoSEQ multiplex PCR, yet TCRdb's version contains in-frame clones alone and is incomplete. The table has hundreds of thousands of clones, about 90% seen once. The sample was peripheral blood. These receptors all stem from a woman aged 18-29 years who had recovered from COVID-19.

The chain uses TRBV3-1 (or the pseudogene TRBV3-2) and TRBJ1-2; 10 positions agree with TRBD1. J gave up 4 bases and V 3 bases, and 5 bases lay outside the gene matches. CDR3 length: 15 residues. Germline loops: CDR1 LGHDT, CDR2 YNNKEL (reference sequence). The CDR3 coding sequence is TGTGCCAGCAGCCAGCCGGGACAGGGGTTCTATGGCTACACCTTC. Encoded protein: CASSQPGQGFYGYTF.

The rearrangement joins TRBV25-1 to TRBJ1-2; 7 bases map to TRBD1. Germline loops: CDR1 MGHDK, CDR2 SYGVNS. This CDR3 is 17 amino acids long. V lost 8 bases and J lost 1; bases outside the gene matches: 16. The CDR3 coding sequence is TGTGCCAGCTCCGCCCCGCTGGGGACAGTTATTAACTATGGCTACACCTTC. This codes for CASSAPLGTVINYGYTF.

The gene calls are TRBV2 and TRBJ2-1; 14 nucleotides line up with TRBD2. With 6 bases clipped from V and 9 bases from J, the junction kept 10 bases outside the gene matches. Germline assignment: CDR1 SNHLY and CDR2 FYNNEI. CDR3 length: 16 residues. CDR3 amino acids: CASRSGLAGVVGEQFF. CDR3 DNA: TGTGCCAGCAGATCGGGACTAGCGGGAGTCGTGGGTGAGCAGTTCTTC.

The chain joins TRBV19 to TRBJ1-4, with 9 positions matching TRBD1. The CDR3 totals 16 residues. Germline V lookup: CDR1 LNHDA, CDR2 SQIVND (reference sequence). Losses at the gene ends were 7 bases for V and 8 bases for J; bases not matched to a gene: 14. CDR3 in amino acids: CASTLLWDRVPEKLFF. The CDR3, as DNA: TGTGCCAGTACCCTACTATGGGACAGGGTTCCGGAAAAACTGTTTTTT.

The V gene is TRBV18, the J gene TRBJ2-5, with 8 bases identical to TRBD1. This CDR3 has 13 residues. V lost 5 bases, J lost 4 bases, and 3 bases stayed unmatched. Germline assignment: CDR1 KGHSH and CDR2 LQKENI. The CDR3, as DNA: TGTGCCAGCTCAAAAGACAGGGGAGAGACCCAGTACTTC. Amino acids: CASSKDRGETQYF.

This chain joins TRBV19 and TRBJ1-6; 10 nucleotides align to TRBD1. Germline CDR1 is LNHDA and CDR2 is SQIVND (reference sequence). The CDR3 sequence is 16 residues long. V was clipped by 3 bases and J by 8 bases; unmatched bases: 7. The CDR3 nucleotides are TGTGCCAGTAGTATCAGTTGGACAGGGGGGGATTCACCCCTCCACTTT. Its protein product is CASSISWTGGDSPLHF.

This chain links TRBV19 with TRBJ2-2, with 7 positions matching TRBD2. V was clipped by 7 bases and J by 1 base; unmatched bases: 12. CDR1 LNHDA and CDR2 SQIVND come from the germline V gene (reference sequence). CDR3 size: 17 residues. CDR3 amino acids: CASKSAGLGWNTGELFF. Written as DNA, the CDR3 is TGTGCCAGTAAGTCAGCGGGGCTCGGATGGAACACCGGGGAGCTGTTTTTT.

This chain uses TRBV5-1 with TRBJ2-2, with TRBD1 matching over 8 bases. The CDR3 loop spans 16 amino acids. Germline V gene lookup returns CDR1 SGHRS and CDR2 YFSETQ. V gave up 5 bases and J gave up 0 bases; unmatched junction bases: 6. CDR3 loop: CASSPGQGSNTGELFF. DNA of the CDR3: TGCGCCAGCAGTCCCGGACAGGGATCGAACACCGGGGAGCTGTTTTTT. Looking up the rest from reference TRBV5-1 and TRBJ2-2 gives the full variable domain: KAGVTQTPRYLIKTRGQQVTLSCSPISGHRSVSWYQQTPGQGLQFLFEYFSETQRNKGNFPGRFSGRQFSNSRSEMNVSTLELGDSALYLCASSPGQGSNTGELFFGEGSRLTVL.

V is TRBV11-2 and J is TRBJ1-6; D not certain. Trimming removed 0 bases at V and 8 bases at J, with 14 bases between. This CDR3 has 16 amino acids. Germline values: CDR1 SGHAT, CDR2 FQNNGV. CDR3 residues: CASSLDSGMNDSPLHF. Here the CDR3 DNA reads TGTGCCAGCAGCTTAGATTCGGGAATGAACGATTCACCCCTCCACTTT. The full variable domain, its missing parts supplied by reference TRBV11-2 and TRBJ1-6, is EAGVAQSPRYKIIEKRQSVAFWCNPISGHATLYWYQQILGQGPKLLIQFQNNGVVDDSQLPKDRFSAERLKGVDSTLKIQPAKLEDSAVYLCASSLDSGMNDSPLHFGNGTRLTVT.

The J gene is TRBJ2-1, the V gene TRBV24-1; 10 bases map to TRBD2. V gave up 1 base and J gave up 8 bases; unmatched junction bases: 10. The germline gives CDR1 KGHDR, CDR2 SFDVKD. The CDR3 extends over 17 amino acids. The CDR3 sequence is CATSDFWMSGRGHEQFF. The CDR3 region has the DNA TGTGCCACCAGTGATTTCTGGATGAGCGGGAGGGGCCATGAGCAGTTCTTC.

The CDR3 here is CSVNGPGGGELFF. CDR3 DNA: TGCAGCGTAAACGGCCCGGGAGGCGGGGAGCTGTTTTTT. The chain uses TRBV29-1 and TRBJ2-2, with 7 bases matching TRBD2. V shed 6 bases and J 7 bases; nucleotides not matched to a gene: 8. Germline V gene lookup returns CDR1 SQVTM and CDR2 ANQGSEA. The CDR3 length is 13 residues.

The chain couples TRBV6-5 to TRBJ1-6; TRBD1 matches at 9 bases. The CDR3 runs to 15 residues. Germline values: CDR1 MNHEY, CDR2 SVGAGI. Losses at the gene ends were 4 bases for V and 7 bases for J; bases not matched to a gene: 5. CDR3 residues: CASSSGQGSNSPLHF. The CDR3, as DNA: TGTGCCAGCAGTTCGGGACAGGGTTCGAATTCACCCCTCCACTTT.

The chain uses TRBV29-1 and TRBJ1-2; 11 nucleotides agree with TRBD1. Germline V gene sequence: CDR1 SQVTM, CDR2 ANQGSEA. The J segment lost 4 bases and the V segment lost 6 bases, leaving 10 bases of the junction unmatched. This CDR3 is 15 amino acids long. As DNA, the CDR3 is TGCAGCGTATGGACAGGGGGCAGTTCGAGCTATGGCTACACCTTC. It codes for CSVWTGGSSSYGYTF.

V usage is TRBV7-9 and J usage is TRBJ1-1, with TRBD1 as a possible D gene (6 bases). CDR1 is SEHNR and CDR2 is FQNEAQ in the germline V gene (reference sequence). V lost 5 bases and J 5 bases, leaving 15 bases between the germline ends. CDR3 length: 14 residues. This chain's CDR3 is CASSQGGGRTEAFF. The CDR3 DNA sequence: TGTGCCAGCAGCCAAGGTGGGGGCCGAACTGAAGCTTTCTTT. The full variable domain, completed using reference TRBV7-9 and TRBJ1-1, is DTGVSQNPRHKITKRGQNVTFRCDPISEHNRLYWYRQTLGQGPEFLTYFQNEAQLEKSRLLSDRFSAERPKGSFSTLEIQRTEQGDSAMYLCASSQGGGRTEAFFGQGTRLTVV.

The chain couples TRBV24-1 to TRBJ1-3; D not resolved. CDR3 length: 11 amino acids. Trimming cost V 7 bases and J 4 bases, with 4 bases left between them. Per the germline V gene, CDR1 is KGHDR and CDR2 is SFDVKD. The CDR3 spells CATREGNTIYF. CDR3 nucleotides: TGTGCCACCAGAGAGGGAAACACCATATATTTT.

Written as DNA, the CDR3 is TGCGCCAGCAGCGTCCGGACTAGCGGGGAGACCGGGGAGCTGTTTTTT. Encoded protein: CASSVRTSGETGELFF. The chain joins TRBV4-3 to TRBJ2-2; TRBD2 matches 12 bases. The junction had 6 bases not matched to a gene; V was cut back by 5 bases and J by 5 bases. The length of the CDR3 is 16 residues. From germline, CDR1 is LGHNA and CDR2 YSLEER.

In its sample, this clone was seen once. The chain uses TRBV3-1 (or the pseudogene TRBV3-2) and TRBJ2-3; tentatively, D is TRBD1 (6 bases). The CDR3 totals 15 residues. V gave up 4 bases and J gave up 3 bases, with 14 bases separating them. Looked up from germline, CDR1 is LGHDT and CDR2 is YNNKEL (reference sequence). DNA for the CDR3: TGTGCCAGCAGCCGAGCCGGGCAGGGGACAGATACGCAGTATTTT. This translates into CASSRAGQGTDTQYF.

In its sample, this clone was seen a few times. The chain recombines TRBV10-3 with TRBJ2-3; TRBD2 might be the D (5 bases). The length of the CDR3 is 14 residues. V was trimmed by 3 bases and J by 3 bases, leaving 10 bases between them. Germline-derived CDR1 and CDR2 are ENHRY and SYGVKD. In nucleotides, the CDR3 is TGTGCCATCAGTGACTGGCGGGTTACAGATACGCAGTATTTT. Encoded protein: CAISDWRVTDTQYF.

This rearrangement joins TRBV5-3 to TRBJ2-7; 12 bases fit TRBD2. TRBV5-3 is flagged as an ORF with uncertain function. The CDR3 covers 15 residues. V dropped 4 bases and J dropped 4; count of bases not matched to a gene: 6. DNA of the CDR3: TGTGCCAGAAGCACAAGGACTAGCGGGGCGTACGAGCAGTACGTC. Translated: CARSTRTSGAYEQYV.

The rearrangement joins TRBV11-2 to TRBJ2-4; D is perhaps TRBD1 (5 bases). Trimming left V 2 bases short and J 8 bases short, with 16 bases between. The CDR3 has 15 amino acids. The germline CDR1 and CDR2 sequences are SGHAT and FQNNGV. CDR3 in amino acids: CASSLKTGGMYIQYF. CDR3 bases: TGTGCCAGCAGCTTAAAAACAGGTGGGATGTACATTCAGTACTTC.

This clone appeared once. The rearrangement joins TRBV5-4 to TRBJ1-1; D perhaps matches TRBD1 (6 bases). From germline, CDR1 is SGHNT and CDR2 YYREEE (reference sequence). The ends were cut back, 4 bases at V and 1 base at J, with 11 bases in the middle. The CDR3 has 14 amino acids. The CDR3 protein is CASSADSQNTEAFF. CDR3 nucleotide sequence: TGTGCCAGCAGCGCGGACAGCCAGAACACTGAAGCTTTCTTT.

The chain couples TRBV7-9 to TRBJ1-1, with 8 positions matching TRBD1. The trim removed 1 base at V and 7 bases at J, leaving 2 bases unmatched. This CDR3 comprises 13 residues. Germline lookup yields CDR1 SEHNR and CDR2 FQNEAQ (reference sequence). This chain's CDR3 is CASSLVQGGEAFF. The CDR3 bases are TGTGCCAGCAGCTTAGTACAGGGGGGTGAAGCTTTCTTT.

Here the CDR3 DNA reads TGTGCCAGCAGAGCGGGAGAGTACTACGAGCAGTACGTC. Translating it yields CASRAGEYYEQYV. The chain uses TRBV2 and TRBJ2-7; 8 bases are shared with TRBD2. Trimming took 6 bases from V and 3 from J; bases not matched to a gene: 4. This CDR3 has 13 amino acids. CDR1 is SNHLY, CDR2 FYNNEI, per germline.

V is TRBV11-2 and J is TRBJ2-7; perhaps TRBD2 as D (5 bases). The CDR3 is 13 amino acids. Germline-derived CDR1 and CDR2 are SGHAT and FQNNGV. Trimming removed 5 bases from V and 0 bases from J, with 8 bases in between. The CDR3 sequence: CASSPSGSYEQYV. As DNA, the CDR3 is TGTGCCAGCAGCCCCAGCGGCTCCTACGAGCAGTACGTC.

V is TRBV10-3 and J is TRBJ2-1; 7 nucleotides line up with TRBD2. This CDR3 comprises 14 residues. CDR1 and CDR2 from the germline V gene are ENHRY and SYGVKD. With 5 bases clipped from V and 6 bases from J, the junction kept 7 bases outside the gene matches. This chain's CDR3 is CAISSGAGSNEQFF. CDR3 coding DNA: TGTGCCATCAGTAGCGGGGCGGGGTCCAATGAGCAGTTCTTC.

The V call is TRBV5-4, the J call TRBJ2-1; 12 bases map to TRBD2. V dropped 4 bases and J dropped 4; count of bases not matched to a gene: 6. Germline V gene data show CDR1 as SGHNT and CDR2 as YYREEE (reference sequence). This CDR3 contains 16 residues. DNA for the CDR3: TGTGCCAGCAGCGCCCAGACTAGCGGGAGTTACAATGAGCAGTTCTTC. Protein product: CASSAQTSGSYNEQFF.

CDR3 in amino acids: CASSQARGTNEKLFF. The CDR3 nucleotides are TGTGCCAGCTCCCAAGCCAGAGGGACTAATGAAAAACTGTTTTTT. This chain uses TRBV18 with TRBJ1-4; D not resolved. Germline-derived CDR1 and CDR2 are KGHSH and LQKENI. CDR3 length: 15 amino acids. Trimming stripped 6 bases from V and 2 bases from J, with 13 bases between.

V usage is TRBV24-1 and J usage is TRBJ1-5; tentatively, D is TRBD1 (5 bases). The V and J ends lost 2 bases and 5 bases respectively, with 12 bases between them. In germline, CDR1 is KGHDR, CDR2 SFDVKD. The CDR3 has 15 residues. CDR3 bases: TGTGCCACCAGTGATTCCCGACAAGGGGATCAGCCCCAGCATTTT. This encodes CATSDSRQGDQPQHF.